Described below is a single T cell receptor (beta chain) sequence and its context. TCR beta CDR3 regions were amplified from RNA. The HTBI primer set was used in a first-round RT-PCR of the TCR CDR3. TCRdb reanalysed the multiplex PCR reads using MiXCR and keeps one entry per CDR3 protein. The sample includes about 350,000 distinct CDR3 sequences, about a sixth of them seen just once. This sample was taken from a study of T cells in Graves' hyperthyroidism and ophthalmopathy. CDR1 is MGHDK and CDR2 is SYGVNS in the germline V gene. The CDR3 runs 12 residues. Deletions cut 0 bases from V and 12 bases from J, with 11 bases between.

Sequenced: blood. J is TRBJ1-2 and V is TRBV25-1; weak D call: TRBD1 (5 bases). The source is a woman in her thirties or forties with Graves' ophthalmopathy. The CDR3 DNA reads as TGTGCCAGCAGTGAATATGCAGGGAGCCACACCTTC. Residues: CASSEYAGSHTF.